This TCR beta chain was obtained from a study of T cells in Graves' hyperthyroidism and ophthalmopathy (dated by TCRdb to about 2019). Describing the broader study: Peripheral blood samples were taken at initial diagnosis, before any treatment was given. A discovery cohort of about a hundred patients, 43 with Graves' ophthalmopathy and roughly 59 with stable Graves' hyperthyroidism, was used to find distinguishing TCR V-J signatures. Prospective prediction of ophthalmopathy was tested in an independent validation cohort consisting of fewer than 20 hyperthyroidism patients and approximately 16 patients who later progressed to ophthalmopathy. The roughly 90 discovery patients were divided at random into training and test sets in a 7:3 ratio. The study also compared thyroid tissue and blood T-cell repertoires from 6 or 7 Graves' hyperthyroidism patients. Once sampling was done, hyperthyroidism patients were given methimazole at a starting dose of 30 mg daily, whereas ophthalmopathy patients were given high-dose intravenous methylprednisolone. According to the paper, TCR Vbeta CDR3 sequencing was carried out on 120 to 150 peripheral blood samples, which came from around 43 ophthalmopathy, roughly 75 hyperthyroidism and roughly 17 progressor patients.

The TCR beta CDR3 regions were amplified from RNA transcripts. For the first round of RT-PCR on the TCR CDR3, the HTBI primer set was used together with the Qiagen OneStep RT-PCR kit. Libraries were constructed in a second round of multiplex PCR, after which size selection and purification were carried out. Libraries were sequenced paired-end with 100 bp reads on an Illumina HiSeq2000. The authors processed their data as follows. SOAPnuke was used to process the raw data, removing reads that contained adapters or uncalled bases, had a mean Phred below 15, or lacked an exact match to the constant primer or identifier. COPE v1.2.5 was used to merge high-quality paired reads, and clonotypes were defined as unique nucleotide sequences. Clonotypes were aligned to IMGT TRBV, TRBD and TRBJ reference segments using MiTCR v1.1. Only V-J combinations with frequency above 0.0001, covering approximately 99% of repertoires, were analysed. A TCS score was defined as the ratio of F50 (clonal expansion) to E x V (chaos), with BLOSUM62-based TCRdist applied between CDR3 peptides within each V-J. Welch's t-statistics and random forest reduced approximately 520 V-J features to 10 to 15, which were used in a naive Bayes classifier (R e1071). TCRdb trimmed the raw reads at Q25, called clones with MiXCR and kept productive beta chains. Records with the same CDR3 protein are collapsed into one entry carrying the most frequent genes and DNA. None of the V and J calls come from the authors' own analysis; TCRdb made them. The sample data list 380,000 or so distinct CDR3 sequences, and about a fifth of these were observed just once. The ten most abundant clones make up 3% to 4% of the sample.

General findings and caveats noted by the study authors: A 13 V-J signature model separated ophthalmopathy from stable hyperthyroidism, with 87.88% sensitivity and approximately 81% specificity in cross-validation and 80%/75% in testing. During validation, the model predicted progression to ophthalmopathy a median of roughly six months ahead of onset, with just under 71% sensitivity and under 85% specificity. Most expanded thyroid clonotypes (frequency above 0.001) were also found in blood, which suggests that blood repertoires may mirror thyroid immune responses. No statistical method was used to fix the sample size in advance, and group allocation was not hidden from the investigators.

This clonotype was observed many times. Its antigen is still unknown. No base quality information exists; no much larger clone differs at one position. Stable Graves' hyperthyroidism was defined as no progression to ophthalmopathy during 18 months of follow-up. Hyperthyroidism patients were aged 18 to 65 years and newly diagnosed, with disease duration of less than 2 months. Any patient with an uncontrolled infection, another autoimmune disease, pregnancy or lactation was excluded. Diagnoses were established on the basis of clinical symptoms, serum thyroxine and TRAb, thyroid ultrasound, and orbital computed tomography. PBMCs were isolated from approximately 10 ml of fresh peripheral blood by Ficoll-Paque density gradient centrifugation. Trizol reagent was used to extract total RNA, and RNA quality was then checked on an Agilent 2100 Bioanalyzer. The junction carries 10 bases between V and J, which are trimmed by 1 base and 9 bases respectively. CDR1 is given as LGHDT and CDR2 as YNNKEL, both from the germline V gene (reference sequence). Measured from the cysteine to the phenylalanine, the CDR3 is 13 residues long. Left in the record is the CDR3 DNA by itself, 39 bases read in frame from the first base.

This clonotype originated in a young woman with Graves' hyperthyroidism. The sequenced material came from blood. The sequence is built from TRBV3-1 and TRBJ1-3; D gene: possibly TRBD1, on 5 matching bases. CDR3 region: CASSQGGAGTIYF. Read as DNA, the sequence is TGTGCCAGCAGCCAAGGCGGGGCCGGCACCATATATTTT.